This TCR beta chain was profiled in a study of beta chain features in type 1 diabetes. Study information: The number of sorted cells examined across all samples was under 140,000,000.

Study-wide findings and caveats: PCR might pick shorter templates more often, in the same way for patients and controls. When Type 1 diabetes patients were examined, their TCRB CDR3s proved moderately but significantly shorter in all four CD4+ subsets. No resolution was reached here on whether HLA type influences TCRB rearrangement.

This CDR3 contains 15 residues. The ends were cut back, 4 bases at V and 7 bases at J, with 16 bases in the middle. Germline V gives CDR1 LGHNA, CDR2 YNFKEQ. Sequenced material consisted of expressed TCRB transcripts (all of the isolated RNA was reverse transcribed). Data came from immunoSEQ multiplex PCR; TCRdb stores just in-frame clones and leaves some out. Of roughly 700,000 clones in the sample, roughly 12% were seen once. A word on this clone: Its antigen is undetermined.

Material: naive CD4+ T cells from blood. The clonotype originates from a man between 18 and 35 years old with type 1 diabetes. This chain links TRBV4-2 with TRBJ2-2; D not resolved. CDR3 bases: TGTGCCAGCAGCCGACTTGACTCGGATGTCGGGGAGCTGTTTTTT. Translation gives CASSRLDSDVGELFF.